A single sample gave rise to the 15 T cell receptor beta chains below, sequenced in a study of T cells in Graves' hyperthyroidism and ophthalmopathy. Regions amplified from RNA transcripts were the TCR beta CDR3 regions. HTBI primers were used for first-round RT-PCR of the TCR CDR3. Via MiXCR, TCRdb re-called the multiplex PCR reads, giving one row per CDR3 protein. The table has 300,000 or so distinct CDR3 sequences, roughly a fifth seen once; the top ten hold about 50%. The specimen was blood. These receptors were obtained from a woman aged 45-60 years with Graves' hyperthyroidism.

Concerning this clonotype itself: Since a much larger clone is just one base distant, this may be a read error. Since the CDR3 does not end with the conserved phenylalanine or tryptophan, this likely comes from a read error. The rearrangement links TRBV18 to TRBJ1-5; 8 positions agree with TRBD1. V shed 6 bases, J shed 5 bases, and the junction held 9 bases outside the gene matches. The CDR3 has 15 amino acids. CDR1 is KGHSH, CDR2 LQKENI, per germline. The CDR3 loop reads CASSRQGKSYQPQHL. The CDR3 DNA is TGTGCCAGCTCGCGACAGGGGAAATCTTATCAGCCCCAGCATCTT.

There are a few counts of this clonotype. The J gene is TRBJ2-2, the V gene TRBV2; 8 positions match TRBD1. Per germline, CDR1 SNHLY and CDR2 FYNNEI. Trimming took 5 bases from V and 5 from J; bases not matched to a gene: 7. This CDR3 contains 15 residues. This chain's CDR3 is CASSRTGSRTGELFF. CDR3 DNA sequence: TGTGCCAGCAGTCGGACAGGGAGTCGAACCGGGGAGCTGTTTTTT.

The V call is TRBV27, the J call TRBJ2-6; D not resolved. V was pared by 6 bases and J by 1 base, with 13 bases between. CDR1 and CDR2 from the germline V gene are MNHEY and SMNVEV (reference sequence). The CDR3 is 16 amino acids. The CDR3 is CASSPDGKSGANVLTF. In DNA form, the CDR3 reads TGTGCCAGCAGCCCTGACGGCAAGTCTGGGGCCAACGTCCTGACTTTC.

This clonotype occurred many times. V is TRBV7-9 and J is TRBJ1-1; D ambiguous. In germline, CDR1 is SEHNR, CDR2 FQNEAQ (reference sequence). Trimming stripped 2 bases from V and 6 bases from J, with 10 bases between. The CDR3 spans 13 residues. DNA of the CDR3: TGTGCCAGCAGCTTAATGAGTTTGCCTGAAGCTTTCTTT. Residues: CASSLMSLPEAFF.

This clonotype was seen ten or more times. The rearrangement uses TRBV30 and TRBJ1-5; D gene ambiguous. Germline V lookup: CDR1 GTSNPN, CDR2 SVGIG (reference sequence). The germline V and J ends were trimmed by 0 bases and 4 bases, with 7 bases remaining between them. This CDR3 has 13 amino acids. CDR3 sequence: CAWSVRGNQPQHF. In nucleotides, the CDR3 is TGTGCCTGGAGTGTCCGAGGGAATCAGCCCCAGCATTTT.

The V gene is TRBV5-1, the J gene TRBJ2-5, with 7 bases lining up with TRBD2. After removal of 4 bases from V and 3 bases from J, the junction contained 9 bases not matched to a gene. The CDR3 is 15 amino acids. Looked up from germline, CDR1 is SGHRS and CDR2 is YFSETQ. The CDR3 nucleotides read TGCGCCAGCAGCACGACACCGGGAGGAAAAGAGACCCAGTACTTC. Translation gives CASSTTPGGKETQYF.

Points on this clonotype: Relative to the germline gene, one junction end is altered; a read error may explain this. V and J are TRBV12-3 or TRBV12-4 and TRBJ2-5; 7 bases match TRBD1. The CDR3 has 16 residues. The CDR3 nucleotides are TGTGCCAGCAGTTTAGCAATGACAGGGACCCAAGGGACCCAGTACTTC. Its protein is CASSLAMTGTQGTQYF.

V and J are TRBV6-1 and TRBJ2-3, with 10 bases lining up with TRBD2. The CDR3 runs 15 residues. Germline CDR1 and CDR2: MNHNS and SASEGT. V shed 4 bases, J shed 5 bases, and the junction held 6 bases outside the gene matches. In DNA form, the CDR3 reads TGTGCCAGCAGTGCCACTAGCGGGATTGGAGATACGCAGTATTTT. Encoded protein: CASSATSGIGDTQYF.

This chain joins TRBV28 and TRBJ1-4; 7 bases match TRBD1. The junction had 7 bases not matched to a gene; V was cut back by 4 bases and J by 5 bases. The CDR3 runs 15 residues. Germline V gives CDR1 MDHEN, CDR2 SYDVKM. CDR3 region: CASSSIGTENEKLFF. CDR3 bases: TGTGCCAGCAGTTCGATAGGGACAGAGAATGAAAAACTGTTTTTT.

The CDR3 sequence: CASRRNNEQFF. For the CDR3, the DNA is TGTGCCAGCAGACGCAACAATGAGCAGTTCTTC. J is TRBJ2-1 and V is TRBV7-8, with unresolved D. The germline V gene has CDR1 SGHVS and CDR2 FQNEAQ. The CDR3 is 11 amino acids. Trimming stripped 6 bases from V and 5 bases from J, with 5 bases between.

This clonotype was recorded many times. The chain joins TRBV5-1 to TRBJ2-5, with a possible D match to TRBD1 (5 bases). Germline CDR1 and CDR2: SGHRS and YFSETQ. Trimming pared 4 bases from V and 4 bases from J, leaving 17 bases between. This CDR3 is built from 15 residues. CDR3 in amino acids: CASSKVGQGSETQYF. CDR3 DNA sequence: TGCGCCAGCAGCAAGGTGGGGCAGGGTTCAGAGACCCAGTACTTC.

Many counts were recorded for this clonotype. The chain is built from TRBV6-1 and TRBJ1-1; maybe TRBD1 (5 bases). The V gene's germline CDR1 is MNHNS and CDR2 SASEGT. Trimming cost V 6 bases and J 1 base, with 15 bases left between them. This CDR3 region has 15 residues. Written as DNA, the CDR3 is TGTGCCAGCAGGCGGGACCTCACGTCGAACACTGAAGCTTTCTTT. Its translation: CASRRDLTSNTEAFF.

The rearrangement links TRBV5-1 to TRBJ2-2, with TRBD2 matching over 9 bases. CDR3 length: 17 amino acids. With V trimmed by 1 base and J by 4 bases, 8 bases remained unmatched. Germline assignment: CDR1 SGHRS and CDR2 YFSETQ. DNA for the CDR3: TGCGCCAGCAGCTTGCCCCCAGCGGGAGGAGGCACCGGGGAGCTGTTTTTT. Amino acids: CASSLPPAGGGTGELFF.

The V gene is TRBV11-3, the J gene TRBJ1-2; 7 bases agree with TRBD1. CDR3 length: 14 residues. Germline V gene data show CDR1 as SGHNT and CDR2 as YENEEA. Germline trimming cut 5 bases from V and 6 bases from J; bases unmatched to any gene: 9. The CDR3 reads CASSPVGQRHGYTF. CDR3 nucleotides: TGTGCCAGCAGCCCCGTGGGACAGAGACATGGCTACACCTTC.

A single count supports this clonotype. It may be a read error: a sequence one base away is much more abundant. CDR3 residues: CASRRGEIMNTEAFF. The CDR3 region has the DNA TGTGCCAGCAGACGGGGGGAGATAATGAACACTGAAGCTTTCTTT. The chain is built from TRBV9 and TRBJ1-1; D perhaps matches TRBD1 (5 bases). The germline V and J ends were trimmed by 5 bases and 0 bases, with 14 bases remaining between them. CDR3 size: 15 residues. Germline V gene sequence: CDR1 SGDLS, CDR2 YYNGEE.